Shown below are 3 T cell receptor beta chains from a single sample sequenced in a study of T cells in Graves' hyperthyroidism and ophthalmopathy. RNA transcripts were the template for amplifying TCR beta CDR3 regions. Initially, a first-round RT-PCR of the TCR CDR3 employed the HTBI primer set. One entry per CDR3 protein, called by TCRdb with MiXCR from the multiplex PCR reads. In the table there are around 430,000 distinct CDR3 sequences, 14% to 15% of which are singletons. The sample taken for sequencing was blood. The source of these receptors is a woman aged 25 to 45 with Graves' hyperthyroidism.

This clonotype was observed a handful of times. V gene TRBV27 combines with J gene TRBJ2-7, with 8 bases identical to TRBD2. The length of the CDR3 is 16 residues. V dropped 0 bases and J dropped 4; count of bases not matched to a gene: 8. The germline CDR1 and CDR2 sequences are MNHEY and SMNVEV (reference sequence). CDR3 sequence: CASSLSGTGLGYEQYF. Written as DNA, the CDR3 is TGTGCCAGCAGTTTATCGGGGACGGGACTAGGGTACGAGCAGTACTTC.

This clonotype was counted ten times or more. The J gene is TRBJ2-1, the V gene TRBV7-8; TRBD1 aligns across 7 bases. CDR1 and CDR2 (germline): SGHVS, FQNEAQ. V lost 4 bases to trimming and J lost 8 bases; unmatched junction nucleotides: 14. The CDR3 loop spans 16 amino acids. CDR3 protein: CASSSTTGVGVHEQFF. The CDR3 DNA reads TGTGCCAGCAGCTCAACCACAGGGGTGGGGGTTCATGAGCAGTTCTTC.

This clonotype has just a few counts. The chain joins TRBV19 to TRBJ1-5, with D possibly matching TRBD1 (6 bases). The CDR3 contains 16 residues. CDR1 LNHDA and CDR2 SQIVND come from the germline V gene (reference sequence). V lost 6 bases to trimming and J lost 2 bases, with 17 bases between them. The CDR3 DNA reads as TGTGCCAGTAGACGATCTCGGGACATGGGCAATCAGCCCCAGCATTTT. Its protein is CASRRSRDMGNQPQHF.